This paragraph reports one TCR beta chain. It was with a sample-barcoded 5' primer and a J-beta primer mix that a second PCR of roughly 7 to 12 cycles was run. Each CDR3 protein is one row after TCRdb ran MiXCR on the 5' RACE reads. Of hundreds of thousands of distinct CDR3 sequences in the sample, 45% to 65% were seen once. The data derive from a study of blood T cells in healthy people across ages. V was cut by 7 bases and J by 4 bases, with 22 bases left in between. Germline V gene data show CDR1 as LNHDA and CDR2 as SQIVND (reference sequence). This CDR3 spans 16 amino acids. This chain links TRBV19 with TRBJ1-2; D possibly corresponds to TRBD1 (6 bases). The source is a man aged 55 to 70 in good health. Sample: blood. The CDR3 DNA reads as TGTGCCAGTACCCCTTTCACGGGGGGCCCAGGCTATGGCTACACCTTC. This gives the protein CASTPFTGGPGYGYTF.